This TCR beta chain emerged from a study of T cell repertoires in cytomegalovirus infection. Study results and limitations: HLA-C-restricted CMV clonotypes gave the most frequent clonotype in two of eight donors.

V lost 5 bases and J 3 bases, leaving 10 bases between the germline ends. Germline lookup yields CDR1 MDHEN and CDR2 SYDVKM. The CDR3 length is 13 residues. TCRdb reprocessed the reads via MiXCR and lists one record per CDR3 protein. In the table there are hundreds of thousands of distinct CDR3 sequences, roughly 17% of which are singletons. This clonotype showed up just a few times. Antigen unknown. The sample taken for sequencing was PBMCs. This receptor was identified in a human donor in good health (CMV status not recorded). Some clones in this sample may be carry-over from other donors' samples. The rearrangement links TRBV28 to TRBJ1-2; D uncertain. The CDR3 nucleotides read TGTGCCAGCAGTGTAGACGGGTACTATGGCTACACCTTC. This translates into CASSVDGYYGYTF.